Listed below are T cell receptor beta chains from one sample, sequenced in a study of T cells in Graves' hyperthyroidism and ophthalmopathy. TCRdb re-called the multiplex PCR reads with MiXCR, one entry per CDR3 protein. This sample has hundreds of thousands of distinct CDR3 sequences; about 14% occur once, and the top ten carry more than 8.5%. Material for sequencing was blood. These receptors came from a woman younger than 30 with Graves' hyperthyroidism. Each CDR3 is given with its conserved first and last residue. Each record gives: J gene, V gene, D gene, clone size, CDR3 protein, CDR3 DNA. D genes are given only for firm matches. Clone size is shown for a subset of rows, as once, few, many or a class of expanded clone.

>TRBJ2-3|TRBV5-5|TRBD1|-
CASSLQGDSTDTQYF
TGTGCCAGCAGCTTGCAGGGGGATAGCACAGATACGCAGTATTTT
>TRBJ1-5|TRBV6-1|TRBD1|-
CASSRVVSRGMGQPQHF
TGTGCCAGCTCTCGGGTGGTGTCCAGGGGGATGGGGCAGCCCCAGCATTTT
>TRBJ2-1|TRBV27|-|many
CASSYGGPYNEQFF
TGTGCCAGCAGTTATGGCGGTCCCTACAATGAGCAGTTCTTC
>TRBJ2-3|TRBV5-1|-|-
CASSPEPSTDTQYF
TGCGCCAGCAGCCCCGAGCCGTCCACAGATACGCAGTATTTT
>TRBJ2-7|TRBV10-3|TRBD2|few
CAISELAGGEQYF
TGTGCCATCAGTGAACTAGCGGGGGGCGAGCAGTACTTC
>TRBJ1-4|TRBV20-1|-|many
CSAIQSTNEKLFF
TGCAGTGCTATACAGAGTACCAATGAAAAACTGTTTTTT
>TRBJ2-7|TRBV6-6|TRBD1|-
CASSYSNEGQPYEQYF
TGTGCCAGCAGTTACTCGAATGAGGGACAGCCCTACGAGCAGTACTTC
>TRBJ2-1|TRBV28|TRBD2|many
CASKEAGVGYNEQFF
TGTGCCAGCAAGGAGGCGGGAGTGGGCTACAATGAGCAGTTCTTC
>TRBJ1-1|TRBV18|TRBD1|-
CASSETGANEAFF
TGTGCCAGCTCAGAAACAGGGGCCAATGAAGCTTTCTTT
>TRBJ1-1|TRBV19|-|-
CASSILFRNTEAFF
TGTGCCAGTAGTATCCTATTTCGGAACACTGAAGCTTTCTTT
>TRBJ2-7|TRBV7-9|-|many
CASSLGASSYEQYF
TGTGCCAGCAGCTTGGGAGCTAGCTCCTACGAGCAGTACTTC
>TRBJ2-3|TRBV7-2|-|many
CASSLVRGTDTQYF
TGTGCCAGCAGCTTGGTTAGGGGGACAGATACGCAGTATTTT
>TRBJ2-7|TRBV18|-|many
CASSPSIAGSEQYF
TGTGCCAGCTCACCGAGTATCGCGGGAAGCGAGCAGTACTTC
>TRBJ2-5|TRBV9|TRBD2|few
CASSVEDSGMAQYF
TGTGCCAGCAGCGTAGAAGATAGCGGGATGGCCCAGTACTTC
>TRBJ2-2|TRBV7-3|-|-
CASSLNPVGTGELFF
TGTGCCAGCAGCTTAAACCCGGTTGGAACCGGGGAGCTGTTTTTT
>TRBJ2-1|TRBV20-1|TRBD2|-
CSAHGGSSYNEQFF
TGCAGTGCTCATGGCGGGAGCTCCTACAATGAGCAGTTCTTC
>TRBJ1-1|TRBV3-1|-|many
CASSRIQNTEAFF
TGTGCCAGCAGTCGAATTCAGAACACTGAAGCTTTCTTT
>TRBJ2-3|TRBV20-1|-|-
CSATPSGASTDTQYF
TGCAGTGCTACCCCCTCCGGGGCCAGCACAGATACGCAGTATTTT
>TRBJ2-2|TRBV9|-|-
CASTLGENTGELFF
TGTGCCAGCACTTTGGGCGAGAACACCGGGGAGCTGTTTTTT
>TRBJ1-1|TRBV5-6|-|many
CASSREGGDVTEAFF
TGTGCCAGCAGCAGGGAGGGTGGAGACGTGACTGAAGCTTTCTTT
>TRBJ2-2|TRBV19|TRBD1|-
CASRVGQLGSGELFF
TGTGCCAGTAGGGTGGGACAGCTAGGCTCCGGGGAGCTGTTTTTT
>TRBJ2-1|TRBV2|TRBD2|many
CASSAGLAGLDEQFF
TGTGCCAGCAGTGCGGGGCTAGCGGGATTGGATGAGCAGTTCTTC
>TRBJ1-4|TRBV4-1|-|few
CASSQDRGRQTEKLFF
TGCGCCAGCAGCCAAGATCGGGGACGCCAAACGGAAAAACTGTTTTTT
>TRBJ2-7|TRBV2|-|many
CASSRDDYEQYF
TGTGCCAGCAGCAGGGACGACTACGAGCAGTACTTC
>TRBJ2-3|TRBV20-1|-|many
CSRQHTDTQYF
TGCAGCCGTCAACACACAGATACGCAGTATTTT
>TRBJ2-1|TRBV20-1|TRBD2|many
CSARSLAGGHNEQFF
TGCAGTGCTAGGTCACTAGCGGGAGGGCACAATGAGCAGTTCTTC
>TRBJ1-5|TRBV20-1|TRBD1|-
CSASLGRGPYNSNQPQHF
TGCAGTGCTAGTCTGGGCAGGGGGCCTTATAATAGCAATCAGCCCCAGCATTTT
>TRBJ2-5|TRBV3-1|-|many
CASSHLQETQYF
TGTGCCAGCAGCCACCTACAAGAGACCCAGTACTTC
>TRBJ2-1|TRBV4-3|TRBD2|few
CASSHGTSGNNEQFF
TGCGCCAGCAGCCATGGGACTAGCGGGAACAATGAGCAGTTCTTC
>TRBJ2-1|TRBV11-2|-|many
CASSLLIPEQFF
TGTGCCAGCAGCCTACTTATCCCTGAGCAGTTCTTC
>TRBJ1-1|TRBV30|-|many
CAWSVGTGEAFF
TGTGCCTGGAGTGTGGGGACGGGTGAAGCTTTCTTT
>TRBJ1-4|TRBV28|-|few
CASSYSILKKLFF
TGTGCCAGCAGCTACTCCATCCTTAAAAAACTGTTTTTT
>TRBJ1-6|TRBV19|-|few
CASSPRAGENSPLHF
TGTGCCAGTAGTCCCCGCGCAGGGGAGAATTCACCCCTCCACTTT
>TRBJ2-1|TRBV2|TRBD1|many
CASSAQGAKYNEQFF
TGTGCCAGCAGCGCACAGGGGGCGAAATACAATGAGCAGTTCTTC
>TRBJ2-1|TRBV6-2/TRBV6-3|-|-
CASSRPQGNQFF
TGTGCCAGCAGCCGGCCTCAGGGCAACCAGTTCTTC
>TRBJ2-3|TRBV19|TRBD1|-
CASSEGASTDTQYF
TGTGCCAGTAGTGAGGGGGCGAGCACAGATACGCAGTATTTT
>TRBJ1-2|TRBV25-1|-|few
CASSESGRSFDYGYTF
TGTGCCAGCAGTGAATCGGGGCGGAGTTTCGACTATGGCTACACCTTC
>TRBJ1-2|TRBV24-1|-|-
CATSDPHTGPATNYGYTF
TGTGCCACCAGTGACCCCCACACAGGACCCGCCACTAACTATGGCTACACCTTC
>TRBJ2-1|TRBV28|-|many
CASSPYRDYYNEQFF
TGTGCCAGCAGCCCTTACAGGGATTACTACAATGAGCAGTTCTTC
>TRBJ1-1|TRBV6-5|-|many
CASSSRENTEAFF
TGTGCCAGCAGTTCCAGGGAGAACACTGAAGCTTTCTTT
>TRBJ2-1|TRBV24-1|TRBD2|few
CATSWGGLYNEQFF
TGTGCCACCAGTTGGGGAGGGCTCTACAATGAGCAGTTCTTC
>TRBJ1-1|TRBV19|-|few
CASRQRHLNTEAFF
TGTGCCAGTAGACAGAGACACCTGAACACTGAAGCTTTCTTT
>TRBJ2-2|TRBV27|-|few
CATKPGPLKGPNTGELFF
TGTGCCACCAAACCGGGACCCCTGAAAGGGCCCAACACCGGGGAGCTGTTTTTT
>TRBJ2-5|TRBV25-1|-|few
CASSDTDPAGTVGAQYF
TGTGCCAGCAGTGACACAGACCCCGCCGGCACCGTCGGGGCCCAGTACTTC
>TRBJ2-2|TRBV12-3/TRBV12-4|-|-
CASSLPRLYTGELFF
TGTGCCAGCAGCTTGCCGAGACTCTACACCGGGGAGCTGTTTTTT